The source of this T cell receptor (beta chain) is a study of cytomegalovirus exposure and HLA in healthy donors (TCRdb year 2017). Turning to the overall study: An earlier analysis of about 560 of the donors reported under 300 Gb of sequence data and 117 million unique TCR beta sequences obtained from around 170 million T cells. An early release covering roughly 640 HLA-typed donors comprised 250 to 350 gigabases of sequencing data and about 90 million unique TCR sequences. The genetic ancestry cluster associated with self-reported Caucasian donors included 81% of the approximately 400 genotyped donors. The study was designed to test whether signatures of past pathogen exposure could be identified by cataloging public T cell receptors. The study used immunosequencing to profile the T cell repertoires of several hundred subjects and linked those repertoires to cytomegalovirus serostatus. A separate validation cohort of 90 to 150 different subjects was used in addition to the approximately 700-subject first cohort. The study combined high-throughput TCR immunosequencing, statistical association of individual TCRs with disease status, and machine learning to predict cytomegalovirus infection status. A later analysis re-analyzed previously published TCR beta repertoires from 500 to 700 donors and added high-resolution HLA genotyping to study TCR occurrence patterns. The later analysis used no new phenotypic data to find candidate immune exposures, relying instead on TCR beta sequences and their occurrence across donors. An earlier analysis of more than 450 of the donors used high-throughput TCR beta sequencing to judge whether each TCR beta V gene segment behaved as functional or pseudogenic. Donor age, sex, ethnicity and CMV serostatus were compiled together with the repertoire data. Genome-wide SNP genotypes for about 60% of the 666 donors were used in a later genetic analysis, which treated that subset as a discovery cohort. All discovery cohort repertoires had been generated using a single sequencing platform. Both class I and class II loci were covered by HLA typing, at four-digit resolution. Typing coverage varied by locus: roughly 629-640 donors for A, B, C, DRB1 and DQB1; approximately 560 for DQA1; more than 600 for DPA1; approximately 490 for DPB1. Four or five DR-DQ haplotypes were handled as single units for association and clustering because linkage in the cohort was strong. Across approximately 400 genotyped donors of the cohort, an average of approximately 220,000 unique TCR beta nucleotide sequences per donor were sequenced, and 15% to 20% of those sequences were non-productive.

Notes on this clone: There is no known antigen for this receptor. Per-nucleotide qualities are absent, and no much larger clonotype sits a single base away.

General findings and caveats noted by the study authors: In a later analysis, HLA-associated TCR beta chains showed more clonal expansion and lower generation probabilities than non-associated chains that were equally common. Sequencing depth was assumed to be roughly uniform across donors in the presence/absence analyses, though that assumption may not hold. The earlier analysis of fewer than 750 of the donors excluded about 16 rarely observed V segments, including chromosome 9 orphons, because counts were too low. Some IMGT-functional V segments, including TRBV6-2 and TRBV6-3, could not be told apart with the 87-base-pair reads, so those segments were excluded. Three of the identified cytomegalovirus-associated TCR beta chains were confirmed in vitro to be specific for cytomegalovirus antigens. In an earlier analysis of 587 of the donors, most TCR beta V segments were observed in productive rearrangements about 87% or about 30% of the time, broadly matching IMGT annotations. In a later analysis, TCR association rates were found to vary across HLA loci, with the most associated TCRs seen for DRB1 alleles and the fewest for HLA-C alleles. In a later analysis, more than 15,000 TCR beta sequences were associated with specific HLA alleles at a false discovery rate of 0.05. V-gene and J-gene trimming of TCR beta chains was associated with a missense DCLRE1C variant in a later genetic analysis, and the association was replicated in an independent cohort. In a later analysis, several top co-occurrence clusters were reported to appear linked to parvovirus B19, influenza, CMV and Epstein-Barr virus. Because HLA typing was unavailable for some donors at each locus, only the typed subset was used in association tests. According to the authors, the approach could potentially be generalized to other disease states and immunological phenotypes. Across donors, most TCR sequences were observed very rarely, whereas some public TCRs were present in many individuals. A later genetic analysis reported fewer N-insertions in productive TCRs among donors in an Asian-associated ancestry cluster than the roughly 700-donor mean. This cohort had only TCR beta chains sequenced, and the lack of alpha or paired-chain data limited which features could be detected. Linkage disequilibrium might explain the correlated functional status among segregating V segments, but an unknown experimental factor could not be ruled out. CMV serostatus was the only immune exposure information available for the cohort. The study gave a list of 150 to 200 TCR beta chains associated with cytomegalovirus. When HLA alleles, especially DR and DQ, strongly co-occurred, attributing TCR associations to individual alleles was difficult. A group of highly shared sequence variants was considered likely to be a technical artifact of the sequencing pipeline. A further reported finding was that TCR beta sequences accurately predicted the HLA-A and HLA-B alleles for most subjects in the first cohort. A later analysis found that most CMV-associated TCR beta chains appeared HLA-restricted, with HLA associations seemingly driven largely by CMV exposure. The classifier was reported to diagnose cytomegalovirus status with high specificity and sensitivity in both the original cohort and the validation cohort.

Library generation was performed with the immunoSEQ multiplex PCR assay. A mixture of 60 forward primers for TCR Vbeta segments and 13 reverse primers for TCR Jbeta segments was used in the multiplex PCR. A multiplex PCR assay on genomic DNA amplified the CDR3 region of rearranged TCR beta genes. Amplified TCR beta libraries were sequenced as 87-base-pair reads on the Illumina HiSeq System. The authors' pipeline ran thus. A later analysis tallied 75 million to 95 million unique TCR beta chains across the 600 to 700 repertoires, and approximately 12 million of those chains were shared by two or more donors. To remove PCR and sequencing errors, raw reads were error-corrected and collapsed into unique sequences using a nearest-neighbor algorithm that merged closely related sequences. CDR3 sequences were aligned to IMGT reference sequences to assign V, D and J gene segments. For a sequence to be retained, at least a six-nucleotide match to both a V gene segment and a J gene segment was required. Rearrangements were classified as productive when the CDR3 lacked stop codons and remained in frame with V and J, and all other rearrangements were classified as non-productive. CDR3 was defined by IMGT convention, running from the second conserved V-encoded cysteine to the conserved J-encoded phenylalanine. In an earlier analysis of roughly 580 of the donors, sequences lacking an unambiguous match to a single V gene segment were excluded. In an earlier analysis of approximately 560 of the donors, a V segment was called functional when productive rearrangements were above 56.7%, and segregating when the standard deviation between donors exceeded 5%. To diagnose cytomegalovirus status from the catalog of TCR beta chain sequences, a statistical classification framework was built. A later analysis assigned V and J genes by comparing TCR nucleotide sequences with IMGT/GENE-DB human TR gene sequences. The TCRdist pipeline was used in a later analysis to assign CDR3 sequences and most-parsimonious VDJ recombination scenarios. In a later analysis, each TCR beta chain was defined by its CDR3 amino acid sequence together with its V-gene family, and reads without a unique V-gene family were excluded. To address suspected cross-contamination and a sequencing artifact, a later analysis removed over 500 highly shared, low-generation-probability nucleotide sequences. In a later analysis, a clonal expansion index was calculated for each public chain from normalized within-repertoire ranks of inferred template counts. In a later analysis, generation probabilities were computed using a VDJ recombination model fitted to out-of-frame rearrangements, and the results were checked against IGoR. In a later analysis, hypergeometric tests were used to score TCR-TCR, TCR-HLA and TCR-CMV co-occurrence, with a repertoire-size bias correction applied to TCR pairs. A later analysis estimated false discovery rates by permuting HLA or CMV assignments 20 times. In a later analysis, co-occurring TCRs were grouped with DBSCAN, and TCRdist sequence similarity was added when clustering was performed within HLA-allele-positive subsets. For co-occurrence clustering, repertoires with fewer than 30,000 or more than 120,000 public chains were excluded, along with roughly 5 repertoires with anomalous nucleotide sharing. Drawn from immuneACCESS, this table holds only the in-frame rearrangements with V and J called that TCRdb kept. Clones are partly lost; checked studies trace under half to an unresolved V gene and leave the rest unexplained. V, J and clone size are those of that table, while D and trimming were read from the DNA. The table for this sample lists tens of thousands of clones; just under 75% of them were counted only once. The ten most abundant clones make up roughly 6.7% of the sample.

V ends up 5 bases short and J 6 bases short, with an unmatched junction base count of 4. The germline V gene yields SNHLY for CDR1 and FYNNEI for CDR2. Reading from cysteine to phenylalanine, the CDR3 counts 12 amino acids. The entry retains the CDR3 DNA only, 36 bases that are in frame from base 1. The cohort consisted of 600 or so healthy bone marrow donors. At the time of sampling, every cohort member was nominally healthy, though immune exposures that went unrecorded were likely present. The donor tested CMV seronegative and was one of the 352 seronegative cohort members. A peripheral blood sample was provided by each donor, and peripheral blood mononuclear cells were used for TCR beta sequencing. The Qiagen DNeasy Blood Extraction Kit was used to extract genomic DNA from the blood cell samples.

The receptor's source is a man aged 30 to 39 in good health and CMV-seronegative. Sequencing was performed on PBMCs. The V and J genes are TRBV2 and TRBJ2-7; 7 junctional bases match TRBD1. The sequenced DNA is TGTGCCAGCAGTCAGACAGGGCTCGAGCAGTACTTC. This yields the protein CASSQTGLEQYF.